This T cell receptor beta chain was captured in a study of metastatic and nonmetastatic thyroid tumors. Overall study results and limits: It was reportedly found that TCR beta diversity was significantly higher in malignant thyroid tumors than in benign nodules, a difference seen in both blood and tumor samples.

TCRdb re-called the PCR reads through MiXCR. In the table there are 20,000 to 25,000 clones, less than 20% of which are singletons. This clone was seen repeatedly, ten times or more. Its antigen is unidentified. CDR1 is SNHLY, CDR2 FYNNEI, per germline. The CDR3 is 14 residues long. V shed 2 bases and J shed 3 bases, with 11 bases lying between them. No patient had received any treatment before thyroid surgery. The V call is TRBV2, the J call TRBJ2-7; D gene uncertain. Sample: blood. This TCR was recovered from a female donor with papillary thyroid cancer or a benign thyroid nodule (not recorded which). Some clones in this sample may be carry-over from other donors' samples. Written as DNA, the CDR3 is TGTGCCAGCAGTGAAACACAGATGCGCTACGAGCAGTACTTC. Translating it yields CASSETQMRYEQYF.